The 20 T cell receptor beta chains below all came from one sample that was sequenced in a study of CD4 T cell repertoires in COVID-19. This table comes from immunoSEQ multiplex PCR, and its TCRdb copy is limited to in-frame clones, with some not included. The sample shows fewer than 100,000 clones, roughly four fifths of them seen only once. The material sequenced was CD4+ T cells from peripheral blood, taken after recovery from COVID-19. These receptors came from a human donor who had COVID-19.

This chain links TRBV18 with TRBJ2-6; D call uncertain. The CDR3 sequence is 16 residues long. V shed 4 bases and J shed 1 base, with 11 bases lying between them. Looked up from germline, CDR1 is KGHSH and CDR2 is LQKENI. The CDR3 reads CASSLSQGSGANVLTF. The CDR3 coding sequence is TGTGCCAGCTCACTCAGCCAAGGATCTGGGGCCAACGTCCTGACTTTC.

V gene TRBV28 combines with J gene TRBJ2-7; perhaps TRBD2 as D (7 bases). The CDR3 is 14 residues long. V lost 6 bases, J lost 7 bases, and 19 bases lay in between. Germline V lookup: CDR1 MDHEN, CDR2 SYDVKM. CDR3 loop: CASRLGRAQGEQYF. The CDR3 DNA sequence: TGTGCCAGCAGACTGGGGAGGGCCCAGGGGGAGCAGTACTTC. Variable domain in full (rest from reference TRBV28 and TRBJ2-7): DVKVTQSSRYLVKRTGEKVFLECVQDMDHENMFWYRQDPGLGLRLIYFSYDVKMKEKGDIPEGYSVSREKKERFSLILESASTNQTSMYLCASRLGRAQGEQYFGPGTRLTVT.

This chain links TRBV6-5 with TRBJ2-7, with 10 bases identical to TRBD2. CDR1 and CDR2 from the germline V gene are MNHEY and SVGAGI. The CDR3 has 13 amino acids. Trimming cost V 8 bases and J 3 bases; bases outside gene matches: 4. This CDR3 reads CASALAGDYEQYF. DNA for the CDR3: TGTGCCAGCGCCCTAGCGGGAGACTACGAGCAGTACTTC.

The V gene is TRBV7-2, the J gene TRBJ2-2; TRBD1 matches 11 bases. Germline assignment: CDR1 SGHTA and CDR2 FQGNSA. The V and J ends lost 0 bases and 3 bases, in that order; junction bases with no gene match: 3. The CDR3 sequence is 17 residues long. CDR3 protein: CASSLAGTGGDTGELFF. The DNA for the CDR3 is TGTGCCAGCAGCTTAGCTGGGACAGGGGGGGACACCGGGGAGCTGTTTTTT.

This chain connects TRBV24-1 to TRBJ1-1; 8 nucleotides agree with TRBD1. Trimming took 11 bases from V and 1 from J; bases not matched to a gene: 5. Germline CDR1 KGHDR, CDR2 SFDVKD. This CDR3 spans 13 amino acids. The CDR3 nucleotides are TGTGCCAAAGGGACAGGAACGAACACTGAAGCTTTCTTT. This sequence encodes CAKGTGTNTEAFF.

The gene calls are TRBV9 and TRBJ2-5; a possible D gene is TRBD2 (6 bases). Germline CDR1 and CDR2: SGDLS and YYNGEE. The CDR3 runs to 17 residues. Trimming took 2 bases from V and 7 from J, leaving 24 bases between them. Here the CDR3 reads CASSVRDSRQYPGTQYF. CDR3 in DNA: TGTGCCAGCAGCGTGCGGGACTCACGACAATACCCTGGGACCCAGTACTTC. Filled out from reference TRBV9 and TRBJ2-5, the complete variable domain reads DSGVTQTPKHLITATGQRVTLRCSPRSGDLSVYWYQQSLDQGLQFLIQYYNGEERAKGNILERFSAQQFPDLHSELNLSSLELGDSALYFCASSVRDSRQYPGTQYFGPGTRLLVL.

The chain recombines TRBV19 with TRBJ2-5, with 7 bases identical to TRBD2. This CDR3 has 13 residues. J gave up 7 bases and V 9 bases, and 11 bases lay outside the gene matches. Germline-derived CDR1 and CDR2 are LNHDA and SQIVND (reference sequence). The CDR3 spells CASSGEGYGTQYF. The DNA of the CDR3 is TGTGCCAGCAGCGGGGAGGGATATGGGACCCAGTACTTC.

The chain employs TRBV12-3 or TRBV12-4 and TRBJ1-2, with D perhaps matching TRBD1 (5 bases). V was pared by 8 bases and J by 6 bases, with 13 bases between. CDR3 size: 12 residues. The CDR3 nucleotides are TGTGCCAGCTCGGAGGGGAGGCATGGCTACACCTTC. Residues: CASSEGRHGYTF.

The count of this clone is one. The CDR3 protein is CASSRTGSPDTQYF. For the CDR3, the DNA is TGTGCCAGCAGCCGGACAGGGTCCCCAGATACGCAGTATTTT. The V call is TRBV5-4, the J call TRBJ2-3, with 8 nucleotides matching TRBD1. V gave up 4 bases and J gave up 4 bases; unmatched junction bases: 5. CDR3 length: 14 residues. The germline V gene encodes CDR1 SGHNT and CDR2 YYREEE (reference sequence).

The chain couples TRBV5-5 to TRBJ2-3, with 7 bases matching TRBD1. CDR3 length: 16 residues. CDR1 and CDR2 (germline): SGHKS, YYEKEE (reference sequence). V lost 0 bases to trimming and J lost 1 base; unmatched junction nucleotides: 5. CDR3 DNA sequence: TGTGCCAGCAGCTTGGGGAGGACAGGCGGCACAGATACGCAGTATTTT. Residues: CASSLGRTGGTDTQYF.

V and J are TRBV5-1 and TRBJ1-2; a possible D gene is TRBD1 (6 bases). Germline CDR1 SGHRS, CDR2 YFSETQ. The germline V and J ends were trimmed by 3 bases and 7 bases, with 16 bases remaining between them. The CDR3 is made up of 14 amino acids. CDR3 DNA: TGCGCCAGCAGCTCCCTCGGGGGGCAGGGTGGCTACACCTTC. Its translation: CASSSLGGQGGYTF.

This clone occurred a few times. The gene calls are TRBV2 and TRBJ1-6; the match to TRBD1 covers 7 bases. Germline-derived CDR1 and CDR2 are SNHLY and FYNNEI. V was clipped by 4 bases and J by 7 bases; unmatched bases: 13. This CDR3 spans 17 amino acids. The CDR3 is CASSATNTGETNSPLHF. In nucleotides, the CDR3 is TGTGCCAGCAGTGCTACGAATACAGGGGAAACAAATTCACCCCTCCACTTT. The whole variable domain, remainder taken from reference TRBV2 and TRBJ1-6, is EPEVTQTPSHQVTQMGQEVILRCVPISNHLYFYWYRQILGQKVEFLVSFYNNEISEKSEIFDDQFSVERPDGSNFTLKIRSTKLEDSAMYFCASSATNTGETNSPLHFGNGTRLTVT.

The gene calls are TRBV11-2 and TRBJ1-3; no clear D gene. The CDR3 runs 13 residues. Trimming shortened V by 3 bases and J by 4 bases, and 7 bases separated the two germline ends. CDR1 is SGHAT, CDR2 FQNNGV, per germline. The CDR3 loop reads CASSFGPGNTIYF. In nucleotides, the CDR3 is TGTGCCAGCAGCTTTGGACCCGGAAACACCATATATTTT.

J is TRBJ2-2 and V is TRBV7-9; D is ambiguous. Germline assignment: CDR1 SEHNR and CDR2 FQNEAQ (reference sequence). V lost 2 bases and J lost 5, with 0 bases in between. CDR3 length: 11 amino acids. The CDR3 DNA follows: TGTGCCAGCAGCTTAACCGGGGAGCTGTTTTTT. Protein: CASSLTGELFF. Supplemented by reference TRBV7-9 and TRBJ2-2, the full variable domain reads DTGVSQNPRHKITKRGQNVTFRCDPISEHNRLYWYRQTLGQGPEFLTYFQNEAQLEKSRLLSDRFSAERPKGSFSTLEIQRTEQGDSAMYLCASSLTGELFFGEGSRLTVL.

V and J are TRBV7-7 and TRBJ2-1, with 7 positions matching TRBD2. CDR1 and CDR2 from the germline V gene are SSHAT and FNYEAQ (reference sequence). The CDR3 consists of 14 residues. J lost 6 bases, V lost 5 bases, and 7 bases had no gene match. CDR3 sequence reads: CASSLAGDGNEQFF. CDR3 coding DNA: TGTGCCAGCAGCCTCGCGGGGGACGGCAATGAGCAGTTCTTC.

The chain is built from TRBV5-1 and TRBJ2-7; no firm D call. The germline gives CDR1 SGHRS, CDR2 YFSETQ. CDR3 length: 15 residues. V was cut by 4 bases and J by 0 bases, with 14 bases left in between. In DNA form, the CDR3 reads TGCGCCAGCAGCGCTTGGGGTCTGGGCTCCTACGAGCAGTACTTC. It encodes CASSAWGLGSYEQYF.

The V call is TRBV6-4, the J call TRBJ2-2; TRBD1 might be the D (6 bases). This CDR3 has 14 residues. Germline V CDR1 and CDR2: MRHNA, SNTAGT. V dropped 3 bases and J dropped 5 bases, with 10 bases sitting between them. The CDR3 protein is CASSEQGRTGELFF. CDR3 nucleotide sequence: TGTGCCAGCAGTGAACAGGGACGGACCGGGGAGCTGTTTTTT.

In nucleotides, the CDR3 is TGTGCCAGCAGTTACCGCCTCGGGGGCCGCACTGAAGCTTTCTTT. Amino acids: CASSYRLGGRTEAFF. V usage is TRBV6-5 and J usage is TRBJ1-1, with TRBD1 as a possible D gene (6 bases). Trimming removed 2 bases at V and 4 bases at J, with 14 bases between. Germline values: CDR1 MNHEY, CDR2 SVGAGI. The CDR3 loop spans 15 amino acids.

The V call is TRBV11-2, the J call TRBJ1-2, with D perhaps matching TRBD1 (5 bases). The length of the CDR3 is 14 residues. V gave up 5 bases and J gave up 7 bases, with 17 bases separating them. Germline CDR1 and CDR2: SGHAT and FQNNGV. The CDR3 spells CASSPGGDGGGYTF. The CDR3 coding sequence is TGTGCCAGCAGCCCTGGGGGGGATGGGGGTGGCTACACCTTC.

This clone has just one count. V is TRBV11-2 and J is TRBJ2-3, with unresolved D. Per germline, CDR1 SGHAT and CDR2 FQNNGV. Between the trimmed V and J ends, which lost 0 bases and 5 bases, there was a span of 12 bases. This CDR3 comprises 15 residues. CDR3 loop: CASSLDGKGGDTQYF. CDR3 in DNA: TGTGCCAGCAGCTTAGATGGGAAGGGTGGAGATACGCAGTATTTT.